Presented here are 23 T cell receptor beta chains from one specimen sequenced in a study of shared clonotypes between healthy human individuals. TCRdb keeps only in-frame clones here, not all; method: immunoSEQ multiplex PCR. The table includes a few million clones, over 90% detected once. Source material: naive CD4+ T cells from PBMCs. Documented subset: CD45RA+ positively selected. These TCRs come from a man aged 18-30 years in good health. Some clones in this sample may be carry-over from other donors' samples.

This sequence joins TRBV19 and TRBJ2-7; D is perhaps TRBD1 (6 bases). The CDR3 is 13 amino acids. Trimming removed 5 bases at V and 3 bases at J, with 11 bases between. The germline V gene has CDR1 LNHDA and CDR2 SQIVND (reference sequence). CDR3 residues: CASSQRTDYEQYF. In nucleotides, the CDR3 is TGTGCCAGTAGTCAAAGGACAGACTACGAGCAGTACTTC.

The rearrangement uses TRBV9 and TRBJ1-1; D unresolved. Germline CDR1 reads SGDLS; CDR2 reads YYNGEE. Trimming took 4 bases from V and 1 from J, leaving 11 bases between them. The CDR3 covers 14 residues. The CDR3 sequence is CASSPTPQNTEAFF. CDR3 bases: TGTGCCAGCAGCCCAACCCCTCAGAACACTGAAGCTTTCTTT.

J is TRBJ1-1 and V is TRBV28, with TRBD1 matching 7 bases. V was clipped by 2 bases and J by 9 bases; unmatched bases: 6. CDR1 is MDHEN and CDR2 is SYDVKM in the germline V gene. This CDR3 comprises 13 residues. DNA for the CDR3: TGTGCCAGCAGTTTAAGGGACAGCAGAAAAGCTTTCTTT. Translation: CASSLRDSRKAFF.

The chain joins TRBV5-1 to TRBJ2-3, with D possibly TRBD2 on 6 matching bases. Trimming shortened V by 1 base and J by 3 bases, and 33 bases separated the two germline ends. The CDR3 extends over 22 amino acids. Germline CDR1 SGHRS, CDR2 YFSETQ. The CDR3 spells CASSLTQPGTRPPGVMTDTQYF. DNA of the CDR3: TGCGCCAGCAGCTTGACCCAGCCGGGCACCCGCCCTCCGGGAGTAATGACAGATACGCAGTATTTT.

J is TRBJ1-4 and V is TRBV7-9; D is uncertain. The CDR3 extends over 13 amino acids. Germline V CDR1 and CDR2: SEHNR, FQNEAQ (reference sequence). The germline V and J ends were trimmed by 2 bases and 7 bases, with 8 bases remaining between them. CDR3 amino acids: CASSLRVGEKLFF. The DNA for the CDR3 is TGTGCCAGCAGCTTACGGGTGGGTGAAAAACTGTTTTTT.

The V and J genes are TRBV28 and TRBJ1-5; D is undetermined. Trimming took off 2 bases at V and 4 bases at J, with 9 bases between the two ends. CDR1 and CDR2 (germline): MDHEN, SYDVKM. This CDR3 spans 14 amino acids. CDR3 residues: CASSLPTRNQPQHF. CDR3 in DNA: TGTGCCAGCAGTTTACCCACTCGAAATCAGCCCCAGCATTTT.

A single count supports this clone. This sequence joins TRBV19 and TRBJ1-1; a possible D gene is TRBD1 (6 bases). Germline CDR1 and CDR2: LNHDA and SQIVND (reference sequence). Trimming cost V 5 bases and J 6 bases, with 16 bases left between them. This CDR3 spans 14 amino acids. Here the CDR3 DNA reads TGTGCCAGTAGTCCCCTCGGGGGCTCGGCTGAAGCTTTCTTT. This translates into CASSPLGGSAEAFF.

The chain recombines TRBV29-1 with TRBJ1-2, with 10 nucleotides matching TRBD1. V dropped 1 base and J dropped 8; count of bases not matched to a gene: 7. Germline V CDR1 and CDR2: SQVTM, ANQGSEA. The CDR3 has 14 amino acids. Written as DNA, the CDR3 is TGCAGCGTTGAAGCACCCGACAGGGGGCGAGGCTACACCTTC. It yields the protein CSVEAPDRGRGYTF.

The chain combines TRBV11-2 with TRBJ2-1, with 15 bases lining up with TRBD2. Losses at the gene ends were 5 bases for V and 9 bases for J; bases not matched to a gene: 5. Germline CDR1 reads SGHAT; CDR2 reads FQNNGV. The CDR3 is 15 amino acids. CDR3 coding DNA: TGTGCCAGCAGCCCCGGGACTAGCGGGAGGCTTGAGCAGTTCTTC. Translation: CASSPGTSGRLEQFF.

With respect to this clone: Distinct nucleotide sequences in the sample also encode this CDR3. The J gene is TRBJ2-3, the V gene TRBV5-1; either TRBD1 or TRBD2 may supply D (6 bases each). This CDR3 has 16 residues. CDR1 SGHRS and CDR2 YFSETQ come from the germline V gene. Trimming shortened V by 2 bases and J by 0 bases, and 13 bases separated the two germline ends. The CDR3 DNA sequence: TGCGCCAGCAGCTTTACAGGGACTCCTAGCACAGATACGCAGTATTTT. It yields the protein CASSFTGTPSTDTQYF. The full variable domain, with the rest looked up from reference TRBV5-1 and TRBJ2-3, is KAGVTQTPRYLIKTRGQQVTLSCSPISGHRSVSWYQQTPGQGLQFLFEYFSETQRNKGNFPGRFSGRQFSNSRSEMNVSTLELGDSALYLCASSFTGTPSTDTQYFGPGTRLTVL.

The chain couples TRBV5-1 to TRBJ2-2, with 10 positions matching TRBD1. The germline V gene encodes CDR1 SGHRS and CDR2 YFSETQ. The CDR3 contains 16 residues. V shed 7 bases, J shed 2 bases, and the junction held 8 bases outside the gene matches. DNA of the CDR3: TGCGCCAGCTGGATAGGGACAGGGGTTAACACCGGGGAGCTGTTTTTT. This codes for CASWIGTGVNTGELFF.

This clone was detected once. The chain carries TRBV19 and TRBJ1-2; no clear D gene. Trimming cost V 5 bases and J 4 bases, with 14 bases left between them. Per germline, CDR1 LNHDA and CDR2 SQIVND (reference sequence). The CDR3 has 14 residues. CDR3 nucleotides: TGTGCCAGTAGTCTAAGGTGGGAGGCCTATGGCTACACCTTC. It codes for CASSLRWEAYGYTF. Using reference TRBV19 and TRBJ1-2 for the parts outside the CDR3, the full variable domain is DGGITQSPKYLFRKEGQNVTLSCEQNLNHDAMYWYRQDPGQGLRLIYYSQIVNDFQKGDIAEGYSVSREKKESFPLTVTSAQKNPTAFYLCASSLRWEAYGYTFGSGTRLTVV.

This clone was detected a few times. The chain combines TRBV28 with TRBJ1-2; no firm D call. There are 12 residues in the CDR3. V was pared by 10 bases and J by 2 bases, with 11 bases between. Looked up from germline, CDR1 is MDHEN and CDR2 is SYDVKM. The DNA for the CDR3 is TGTGCCACGGGCAGCACCAACTATGGCTACACCTTC. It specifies CATGSTNYGYTF.

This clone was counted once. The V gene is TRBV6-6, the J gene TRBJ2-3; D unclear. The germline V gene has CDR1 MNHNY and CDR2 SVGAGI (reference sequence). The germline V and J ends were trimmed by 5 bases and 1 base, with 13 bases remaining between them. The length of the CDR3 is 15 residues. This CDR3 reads CASSILLGRTDTQYF. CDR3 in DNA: TGTGCCAGCAGTATATTGCTAGGGCGCACAGATACGCAGTATTTT.

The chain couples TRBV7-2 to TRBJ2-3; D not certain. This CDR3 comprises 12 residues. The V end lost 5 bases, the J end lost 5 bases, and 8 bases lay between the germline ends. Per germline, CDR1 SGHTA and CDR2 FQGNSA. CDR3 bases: TGTGCCAGCAGCGCGACGCAAGATACGCAGTATTTT. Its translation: CASSATQDTQYF.

CDR3 region: CASSQPAGARNSPLHF. The CDR3 nucleotides read TGCGCCAGCAGCCAGCCCGCGGGGGCCCGTAATTCACCCCTCCACTTT. The chain joins TRBV4-1 to TRBJ1-6; D might be TRBD1 (6 bases). The CDR3 loop spans 16 amino acids. The V end lost 3 bases, the J end lost 6 bases, and 15 bases lay between the germline ends. Germline V CDR1 and CDR2: MGHRA, YSYEKL.

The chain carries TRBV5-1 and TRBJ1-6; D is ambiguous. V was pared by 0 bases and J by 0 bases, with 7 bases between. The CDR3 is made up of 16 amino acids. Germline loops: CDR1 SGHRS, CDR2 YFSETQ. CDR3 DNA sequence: TGCGCCAGCAGCTTGGGAAGGAGCTCCTATAATTCACCCCTCCACTTT. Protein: CASSLGRSSYNSPLHF.

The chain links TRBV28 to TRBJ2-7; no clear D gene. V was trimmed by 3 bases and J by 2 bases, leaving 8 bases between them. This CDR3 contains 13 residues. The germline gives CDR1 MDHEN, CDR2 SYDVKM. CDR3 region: CASSFEVPYEQYF. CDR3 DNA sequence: TGTGCCAGCAGTTTTGAAGTGCCCTACGAGCAGTACTTC.

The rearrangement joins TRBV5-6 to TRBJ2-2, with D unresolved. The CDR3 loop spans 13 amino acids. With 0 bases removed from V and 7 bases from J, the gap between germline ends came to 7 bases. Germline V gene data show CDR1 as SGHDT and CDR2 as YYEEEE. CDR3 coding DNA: TGTGCCAGCAGCTTGGTATCGGTCGGGGAGCTGTTTTTT. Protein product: CASSLVSVGELFF.

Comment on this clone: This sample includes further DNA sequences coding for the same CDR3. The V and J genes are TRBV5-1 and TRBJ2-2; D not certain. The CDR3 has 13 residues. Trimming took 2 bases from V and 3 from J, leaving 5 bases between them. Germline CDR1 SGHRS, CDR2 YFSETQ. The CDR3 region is CASSLAYTGELFF. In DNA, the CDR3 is TGCGCCAGCAGCTTAGCCTACACCGGGGAGCTGTTTTTT.

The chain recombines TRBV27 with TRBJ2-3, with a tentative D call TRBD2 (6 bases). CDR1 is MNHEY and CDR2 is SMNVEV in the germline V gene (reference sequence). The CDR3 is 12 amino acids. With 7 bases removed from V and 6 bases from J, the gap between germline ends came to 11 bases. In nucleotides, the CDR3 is TGTGCCAGCAACGGAGGGCCGGATACGCAGTATTTT. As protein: CASNGGPDTQYF.

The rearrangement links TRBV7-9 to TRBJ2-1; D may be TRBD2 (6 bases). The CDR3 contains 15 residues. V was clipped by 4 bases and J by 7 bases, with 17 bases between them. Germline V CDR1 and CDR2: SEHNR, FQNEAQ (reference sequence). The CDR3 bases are TGTGCCAGCAGCTCAACCGACGGGAGAATGAATGAGCAGTTCTTC. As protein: CASSSTDGRMNEQFF.

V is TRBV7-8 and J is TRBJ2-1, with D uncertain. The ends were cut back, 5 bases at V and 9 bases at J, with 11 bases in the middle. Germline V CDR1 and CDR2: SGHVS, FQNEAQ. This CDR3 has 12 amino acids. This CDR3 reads CASSQSTGEQFF. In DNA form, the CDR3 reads TGTGCCAGCAGCCAGTCGACGGGTGAGCAGTTCTTC.